These 4 T cell receptor beta chains share one sample of origin, sequenced in a study of control samples from healthy donors and cancer patients. Generated by immunoSEQ multiplex PCR, the TCRdb table keeps only in-frame clones and is missing some. The table shows just over 30,000 clones, with approximately 93% occurring only once. The sample comprised blood. These receptors came from a man aged 55 to 70 in good health.

J is TRBJ1-2 and V is TRBV5-1, with D maybe TRBD1 (5 bases). With 2 bases removed from V and 6 bases from J, the gap between germline ends came to 11 bases. This CDR3 contains 13 residues. CDR1 SGHRS and CDR2 YFSETQ come from the germline V gene. In DNA form, the CDR3 reads TGCGCCAGCAGCTTATCCCCGACAGATGGCTACACCTTC. This codes for CASSLSPTDGYTF.

This sequence joins TRBV27 and TRBJ1-4; the match to TRBD1 covers 7 bases. The CDR3 sequence is 17 residues long. In germline, CDR1 is MNHEY, CDR2 SMNVEV (reference sequence). V lost 2 bases, J lost 7 bases, and 13 bases stayed unmatched. In DNA form, the CDR3 reads TGTGCCAGCAGTTTAAACCGACAGGGCCCCTGGATTGAAAAACTGTTTTTT. Its translation: CASSLNRQGPWIEKLFF.

This rearrangement joins TRBV2 to TRBJ2-5; TRBD2 matches at 7 bases. Germline values: CDR1 SNHLY, CDR2 FYNNEI. The trim removed 7 bases at V and 4 bases at J, leaving 9 bases unmatched. The CDR3 totals 14 residues. The DNA for the CDR3 is TGTGCCAGCAAAGGGACTACCCTTCGAGAGACCCAGTACTTC. Amino acids: CASKGTTLRETQYF.

This rearrangement joins TRBV6-6 to TRBJ1-6, with 7 bases lining up with TRBD1. This CDR3 is 15 amino acids long. The J segment lost 7 bases and the V segment lost 9 bases, leaving 12 bases of the junction unmatched. Germline CDR1 and CDR2: MNHNY and SVGAGI (reference sequence). CDR3 bases: TGTGCCAGTGGGTCGGGACAGCTAGTAAATTCACCCCTCCACTTT. Translating it yields CASGSGQLVNSPLHF.